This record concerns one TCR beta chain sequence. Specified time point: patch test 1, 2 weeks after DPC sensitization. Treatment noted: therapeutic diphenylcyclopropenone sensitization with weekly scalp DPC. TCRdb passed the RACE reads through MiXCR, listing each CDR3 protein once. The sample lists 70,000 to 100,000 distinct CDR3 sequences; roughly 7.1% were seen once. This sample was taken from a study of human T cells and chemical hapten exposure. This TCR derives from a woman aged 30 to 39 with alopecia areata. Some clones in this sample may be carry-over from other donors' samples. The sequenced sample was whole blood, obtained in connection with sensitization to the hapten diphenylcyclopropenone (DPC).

The CDR3: CASSPPPRMNTEAFF. Here the CDR3 DNA reads TGTGCCAGCTCACCACCTCCCAGGATGAACACTGAAGCTTTCTTT. This chain connects TRBV18 to TRBJ1-1; D ambiguous. V lost 0 bases to trimming and J lost 0 bases, with 8 bases between them. This CDR3 region has 15 residues. The germline V gene has CDR1 KGHSH and CDR2 LQKENI. The full variable domain, its missing parts supplied by reference TRBV18 and TRBJ1-1, is NAGVMQNPRHLVRRRGQEARLRCSPMKGHSHVYWYRQLPEEGLKFMVYLQKENIIDESGMPKERFSAEFPKEGPSILRIQQVVRGDSAAYFCASSPPPRMNTEAFFGQGTRLTVV.